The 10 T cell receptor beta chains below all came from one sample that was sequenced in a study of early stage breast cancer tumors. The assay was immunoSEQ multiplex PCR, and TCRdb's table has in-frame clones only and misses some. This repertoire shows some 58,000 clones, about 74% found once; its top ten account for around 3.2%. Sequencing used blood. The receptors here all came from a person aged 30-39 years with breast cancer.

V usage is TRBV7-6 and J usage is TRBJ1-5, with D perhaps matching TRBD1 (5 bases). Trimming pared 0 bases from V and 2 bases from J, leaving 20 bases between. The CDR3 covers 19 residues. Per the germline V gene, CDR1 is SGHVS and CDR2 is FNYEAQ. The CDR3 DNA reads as TGTGCCAGCAGCTTAGCTAGGTGGCAGGGAACTTTCCGCAATCAGCCCCAGCATTTT. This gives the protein CASSLARWQGTFRNQPQHF.

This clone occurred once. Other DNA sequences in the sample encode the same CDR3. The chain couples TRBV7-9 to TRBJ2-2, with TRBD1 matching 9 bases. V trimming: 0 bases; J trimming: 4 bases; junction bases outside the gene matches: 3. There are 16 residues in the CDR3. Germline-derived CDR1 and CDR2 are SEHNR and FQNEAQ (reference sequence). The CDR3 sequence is CASSLASGQGTGELFF. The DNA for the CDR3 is TGTGCCAGCAGCTTAGCCTCGGGACAGGGCACCGGGGAGCTGTTTTTT.

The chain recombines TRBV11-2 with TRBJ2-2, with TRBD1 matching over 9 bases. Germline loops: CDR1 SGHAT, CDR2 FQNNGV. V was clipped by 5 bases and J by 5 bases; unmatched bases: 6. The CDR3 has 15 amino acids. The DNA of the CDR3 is TGTGCCAGCAGCCAACAGGGGGCGGATACCGGGGAGCTGTTTTTT. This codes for CASSQQGADTGELFF.

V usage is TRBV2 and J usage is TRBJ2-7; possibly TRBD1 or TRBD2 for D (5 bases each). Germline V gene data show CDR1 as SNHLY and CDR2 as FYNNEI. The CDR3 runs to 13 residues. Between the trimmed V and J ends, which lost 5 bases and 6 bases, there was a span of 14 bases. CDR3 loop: CASSLPGRSEQYF. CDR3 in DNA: TGTGCCAGCAGTCTCCCGGGACGCTCCGAGCAGTACTTC. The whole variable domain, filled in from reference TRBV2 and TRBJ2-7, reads EPEVTQTPSHQVTQMGQEVILRCVPISNHLYFYWYRQILGQKVEFLVSFYNNEISEKSEIFDDQFSVERPDGSNFTLKIRSTKLEDSAMYFCASSLPGRSEQYFGPGTRLTVT.

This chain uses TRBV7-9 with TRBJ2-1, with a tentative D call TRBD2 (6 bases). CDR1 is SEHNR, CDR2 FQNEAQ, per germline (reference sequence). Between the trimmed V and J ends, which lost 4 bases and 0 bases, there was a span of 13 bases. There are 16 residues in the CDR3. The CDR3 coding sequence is TGTGCCAGCAGCTCGCCGGGACTCCTCTCCTACAATGAGCAGTTCTTC. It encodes CASSSPGLLSYNEQFF.

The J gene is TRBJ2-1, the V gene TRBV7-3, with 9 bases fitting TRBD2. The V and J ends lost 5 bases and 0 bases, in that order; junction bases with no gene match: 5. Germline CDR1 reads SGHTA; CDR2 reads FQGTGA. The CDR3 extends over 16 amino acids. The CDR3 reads CASSRDSGGSYNEQFF. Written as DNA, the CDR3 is TGTGCCAGCAGCCGAGATAGCGGGGGCTCCTACAATGAGCAGTTCTTC.

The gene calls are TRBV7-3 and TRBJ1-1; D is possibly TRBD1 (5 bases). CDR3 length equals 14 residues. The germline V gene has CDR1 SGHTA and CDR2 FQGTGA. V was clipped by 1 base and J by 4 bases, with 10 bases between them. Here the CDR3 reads CASSLSPGPTEAFF. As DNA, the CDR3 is TGTGCCAGCAGCTTAAGTCCAGGGCCCACTGAAGCTTTCTTT. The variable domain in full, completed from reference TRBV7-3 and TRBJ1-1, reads GAGVSQTPSNKVTEKGKYVELRCDPISGHTALYWYRQSLGQGPEFLIYFQGTGAADDSGLPNDRFFAVRPEGSVSTLKIQRTERGDSAVYLCASSLSPGPTEAFFGQGTRLTVV.

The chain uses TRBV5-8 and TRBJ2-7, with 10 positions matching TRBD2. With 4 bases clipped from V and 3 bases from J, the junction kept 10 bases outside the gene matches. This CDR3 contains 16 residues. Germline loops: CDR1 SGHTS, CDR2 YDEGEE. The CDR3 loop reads CASSLTPSGRLYEQYF. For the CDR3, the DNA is TGTGCCAGCAGCCTCACCCCTAGCGGGAGACTCTACGAGCAGTACTTC.

The CDR3 spells CASSYSHGTGVAFF. CDR3 DNA sequence: TGTGCCAGCAGTTACTCACACGGGACAGGGGTGGCTTTCTTT. This rearrangement joins TRBV6-5 to TRBJ1-1; 10 nucleotides align to TRBD1. This CDR3 has 14 residues. Trimming removed 0 bases from V and 11 bases from J; junction bases left unmatched: 6. Germline V gene lookup returns CDR1 MNHEY and CDR2 SVGAGI.

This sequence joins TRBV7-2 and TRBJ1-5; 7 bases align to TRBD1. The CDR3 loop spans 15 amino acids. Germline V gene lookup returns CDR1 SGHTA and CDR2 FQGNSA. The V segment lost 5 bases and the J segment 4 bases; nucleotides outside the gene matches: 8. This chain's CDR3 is CASSTSGQLNQPQHF. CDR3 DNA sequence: TGTGCCAGCAGCACCTCGGGACAGTTAAATCAGCCCCAGCATTTT.